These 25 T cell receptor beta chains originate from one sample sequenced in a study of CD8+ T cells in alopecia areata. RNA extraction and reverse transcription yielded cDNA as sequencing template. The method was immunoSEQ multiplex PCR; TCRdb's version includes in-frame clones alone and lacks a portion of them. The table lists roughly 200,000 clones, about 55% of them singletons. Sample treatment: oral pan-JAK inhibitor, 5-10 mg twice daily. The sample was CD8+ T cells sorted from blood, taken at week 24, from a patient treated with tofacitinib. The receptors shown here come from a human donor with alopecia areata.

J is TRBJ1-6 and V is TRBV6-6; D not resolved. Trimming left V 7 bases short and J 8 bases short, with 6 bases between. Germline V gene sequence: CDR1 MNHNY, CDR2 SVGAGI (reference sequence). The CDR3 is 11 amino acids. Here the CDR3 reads CASILHSPLHF. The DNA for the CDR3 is TGTGCCAGCATCCTACATTCACCCCTCCACTTT.

The CDR3 loop reads CAWSQSGELAQHF. The CDR3 DNA reads as TGTGCCTGGAGTCAGTCTGGAGAGCTAGCCCAGCATTTT. The chain joins TRBV30 to TRBJ1-5; D is undetermined. CDR3 length: 13 residues. Trimming took 2 bases from V and 11 from J, leaving 16 bases between them. Germline V CDR1 and CDR2: GTSNPN, SVGIG (reference sequence).

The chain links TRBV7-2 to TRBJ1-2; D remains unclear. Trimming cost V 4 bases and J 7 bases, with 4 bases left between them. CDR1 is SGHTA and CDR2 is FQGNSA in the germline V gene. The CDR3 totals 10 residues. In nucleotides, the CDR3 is TGTGCCAGCAGCTCTAGTGGCTACACCTTC. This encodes CASSSSGYTF. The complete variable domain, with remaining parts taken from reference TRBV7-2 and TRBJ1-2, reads GAGVSQSPSNKVTEKGKDVELRCDPISGHTALYWYRQSLGQGLEFLIYFQGNSAPDKSGLPSDRFSAERTGGSVSTLTIQRTQQEDSAVYLCASSSSGYTFGSGTRLTVV.

CDR3 DNA: TGTGCCAGCAGTCCGGGCCAGGGGACCGGGGAGCTGTTTTTT. Its translation: CASSPGQGTGELFF. V gene TRBV6-5 combines with J gene TRBJ2-2; a weak D match, TRBD1 (6 bases). Germline V gene lookup returns CDR1 MNHEY and CDR2 SVGAGI. Deletions cut 5 bases from V and 5 bases from J, with 12 bases between. CDR3 size: 14 residues.

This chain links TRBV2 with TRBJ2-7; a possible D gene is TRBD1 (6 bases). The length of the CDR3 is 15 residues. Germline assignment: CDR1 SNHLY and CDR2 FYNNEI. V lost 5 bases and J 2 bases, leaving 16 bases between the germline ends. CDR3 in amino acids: CASSRGTTNAYEQYF. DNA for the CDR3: TGTGCCAGCAGTAGAGGGACAACTAACGCCTACGAGCAGTACTTC.

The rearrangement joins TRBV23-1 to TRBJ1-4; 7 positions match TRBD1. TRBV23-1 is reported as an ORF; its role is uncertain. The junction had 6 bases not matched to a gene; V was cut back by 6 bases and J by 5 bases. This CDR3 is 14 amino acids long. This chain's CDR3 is CASRGGQSNEKLFF. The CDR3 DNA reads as TGCGCCAGCAGGGGGGGACAGAGCAATGAAAAACTGTTTTTT.

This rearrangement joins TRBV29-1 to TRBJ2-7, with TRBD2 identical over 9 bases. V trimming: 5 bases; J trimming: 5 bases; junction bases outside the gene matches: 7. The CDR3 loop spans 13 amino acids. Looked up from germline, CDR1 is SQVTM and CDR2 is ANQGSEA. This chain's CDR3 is CSVMRGGRHEQYF. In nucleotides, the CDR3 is TGCAGCGTTATGCGGGGGGGCCGTCACGAGCAGTACTTC.

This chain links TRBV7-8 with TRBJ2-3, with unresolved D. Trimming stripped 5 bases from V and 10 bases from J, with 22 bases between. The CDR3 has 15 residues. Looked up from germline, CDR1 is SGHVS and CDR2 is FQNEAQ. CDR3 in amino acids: CASSPTLSQSDAQYF. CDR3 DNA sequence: TGTGCCAGCAGCCCGACCCTTTCCCAGTCGGATGCGCAGTATTTT.

CDR3 in amino acids: CAWSDHRSRVRGYTF. The CDR3 coding sequence is TGTGCCTGGAGTGACCACAGATCCAGGGTTAGAGGCTACACCTTC. The chain joins TRBV30 to TRBJ1-2; weak D call: TRBD1 (5 bases). The CDR3 covers 15 residues. The germline V and J ends were trimmed by 1 base and 8 bases, with 20 bases remaining between them. Germline V gene data show CDR1 as GTSNPN and CDR2 as SVGIG (reference sequence).

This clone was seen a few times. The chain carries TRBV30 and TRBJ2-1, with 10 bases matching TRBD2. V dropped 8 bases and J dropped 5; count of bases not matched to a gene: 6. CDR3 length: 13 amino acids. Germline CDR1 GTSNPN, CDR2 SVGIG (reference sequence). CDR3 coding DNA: TGTGCCGCTCTAGCGGGGGCCCACAATGAGCAGTTCTTC. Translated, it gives CAALAGAHNEQFF.

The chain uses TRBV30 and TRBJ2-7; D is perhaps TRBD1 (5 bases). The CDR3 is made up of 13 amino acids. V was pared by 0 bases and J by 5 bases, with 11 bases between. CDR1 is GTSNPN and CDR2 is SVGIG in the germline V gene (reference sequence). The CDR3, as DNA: TGTGCCTGGAGTGTAGTCGGACAAGACGAGCAGTACTTC. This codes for CAWSVVGQDEQYF.

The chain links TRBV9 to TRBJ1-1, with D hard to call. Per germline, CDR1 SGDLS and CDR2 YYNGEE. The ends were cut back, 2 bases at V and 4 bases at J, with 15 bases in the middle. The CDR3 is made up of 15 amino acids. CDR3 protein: CASSVGRPSGTEAFF. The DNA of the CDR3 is TGTGCCAGCAGCGTTGGGAGACCAAGCGGCACTGAAGCTTTCTTT.

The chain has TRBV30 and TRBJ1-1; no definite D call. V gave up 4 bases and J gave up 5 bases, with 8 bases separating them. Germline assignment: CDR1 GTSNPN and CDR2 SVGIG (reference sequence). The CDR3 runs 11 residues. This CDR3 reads CAWMESTEAFF. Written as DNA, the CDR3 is TGTGCCTGGATGGAGTCTACTGAAGCTTTCTTT. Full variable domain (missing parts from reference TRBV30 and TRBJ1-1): SQTIHQWPATLVQPVGSPLSLECTVEGTSNPNLYWYRQAAGRGLQLLFYSVGIGQISSEVPQNLSASRPQDRQFILSSKKLLLSDSGFYLCAWMESTEAFFGQGTRLTVV.

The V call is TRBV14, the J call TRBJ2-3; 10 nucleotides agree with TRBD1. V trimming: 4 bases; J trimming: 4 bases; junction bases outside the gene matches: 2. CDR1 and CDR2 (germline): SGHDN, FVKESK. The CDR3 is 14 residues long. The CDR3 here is CASSLTGGADTQYF. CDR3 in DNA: TGTGCCAGCAGCCTGACAGGGGGCGCAGATACGCAGTATTTT.

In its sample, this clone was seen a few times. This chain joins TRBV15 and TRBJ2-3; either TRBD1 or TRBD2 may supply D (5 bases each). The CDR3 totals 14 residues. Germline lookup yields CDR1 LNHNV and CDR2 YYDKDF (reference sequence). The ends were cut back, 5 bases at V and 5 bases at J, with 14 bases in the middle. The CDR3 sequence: CATSGTSGGDTQYF. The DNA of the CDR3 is TGTGCCACCAGCGGGACCTCGGGCGGAGATACGCAGTATTTT.

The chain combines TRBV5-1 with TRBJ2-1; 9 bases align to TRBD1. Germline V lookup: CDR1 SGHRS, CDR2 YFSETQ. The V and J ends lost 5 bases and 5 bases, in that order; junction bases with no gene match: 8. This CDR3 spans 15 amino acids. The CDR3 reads CASRFGGTGNNEQFF. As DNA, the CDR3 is TGCGCCAGCAGATTTGGCGGGACAGGGAACAATGAGCAGTTCTTC. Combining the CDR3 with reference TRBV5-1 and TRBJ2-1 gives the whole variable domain KAGVTQTPRYLIKTRGQQVTLSCSPISGHRSVSWYQQTPGQGLQFLFEYFSETQRNKGNFPGRFSGRQFSNSRSEMNVSTLELGDSALYLCASRFGGTGNNEQFFGPGTRLTVL.

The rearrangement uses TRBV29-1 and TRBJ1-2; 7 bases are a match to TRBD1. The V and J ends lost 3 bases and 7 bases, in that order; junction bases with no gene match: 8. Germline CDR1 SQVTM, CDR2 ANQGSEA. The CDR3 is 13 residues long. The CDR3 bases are TGCAGCGTTGACCCCGGGACAGCTGCTGGCTACACCTTC. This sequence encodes CSVDPGTAAGYTF.

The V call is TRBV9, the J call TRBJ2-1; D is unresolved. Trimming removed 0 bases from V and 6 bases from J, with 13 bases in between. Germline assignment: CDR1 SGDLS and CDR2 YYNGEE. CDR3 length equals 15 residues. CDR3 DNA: TGTGCCAGCAGCGTAGAAGGAACCCCCCGCAATGAGCAGTTCTTC. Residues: CASSVEGTPRNEQFF.

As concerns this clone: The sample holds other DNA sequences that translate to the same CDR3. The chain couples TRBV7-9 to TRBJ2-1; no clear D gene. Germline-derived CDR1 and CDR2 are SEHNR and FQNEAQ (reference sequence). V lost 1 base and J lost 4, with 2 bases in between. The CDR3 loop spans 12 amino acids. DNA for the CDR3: TGTGCCAGCAGCTTAGGTTACAATGAGCAGTTCTTC. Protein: CASSLGYNEQFF.

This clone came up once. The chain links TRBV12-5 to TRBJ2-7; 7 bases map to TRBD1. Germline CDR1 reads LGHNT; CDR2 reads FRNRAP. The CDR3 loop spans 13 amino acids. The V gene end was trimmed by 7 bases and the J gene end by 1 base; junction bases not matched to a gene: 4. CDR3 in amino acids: CASAWDSSYEQYF. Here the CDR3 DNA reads TGTGCTAGTGCCTGGGACAGTTCCTACGAGCAGTACTTC.

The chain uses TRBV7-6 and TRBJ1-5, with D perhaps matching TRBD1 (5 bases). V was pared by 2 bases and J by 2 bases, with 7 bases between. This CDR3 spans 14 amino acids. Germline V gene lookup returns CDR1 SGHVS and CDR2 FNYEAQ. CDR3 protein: CASSLRGGNQPQHF. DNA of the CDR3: TGTGCCAGCAGCTTAAGGGGTGGCAATCAGCCCCAGCATTTT. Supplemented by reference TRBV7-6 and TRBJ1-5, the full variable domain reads GAGVSQSPRYKVTKRGQDVALRCDPISGHVSLYWYRQALGQGPEFLTYFNYEAQQDKSGLPNDRFSAERPEGSISTLTIQRTEQRDSAMYRCASSLRGGNQPQHFGDGTRLSIL.

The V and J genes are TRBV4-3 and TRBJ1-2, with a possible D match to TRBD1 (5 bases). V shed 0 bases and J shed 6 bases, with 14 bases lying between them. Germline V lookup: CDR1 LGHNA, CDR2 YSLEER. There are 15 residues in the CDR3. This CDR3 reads CASSQDLGRVNGYTF. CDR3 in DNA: TGCGCCAGCAGCCAAGATCTAGGCAGGGTGAATGGCTACACCTTC.

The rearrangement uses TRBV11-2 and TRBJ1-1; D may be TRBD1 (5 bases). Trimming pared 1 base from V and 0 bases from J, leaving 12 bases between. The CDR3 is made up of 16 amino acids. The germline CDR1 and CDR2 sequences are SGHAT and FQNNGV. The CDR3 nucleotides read TGTGCCAGCAGCTTAGGGGCCACAGGCTTGAACACTGAAGCTTTCTTT. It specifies CASSLGATGLNTEAFF. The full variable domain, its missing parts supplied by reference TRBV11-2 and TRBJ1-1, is EAGVAQSPRYKIIEKRQSVAFWCNPISGHATLYWYQQILGQGPKLLIQFQNNGVVDDSQLPKDRFSAERLKGVDSTLKIQPAKLEDSAVYLCASSLGATGLNTEAFFGQGTRLTVV.

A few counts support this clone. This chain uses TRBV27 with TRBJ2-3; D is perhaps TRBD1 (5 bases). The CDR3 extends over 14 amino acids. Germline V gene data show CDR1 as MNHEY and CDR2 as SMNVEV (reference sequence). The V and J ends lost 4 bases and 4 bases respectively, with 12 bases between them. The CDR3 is CASSSSGFADTQYF. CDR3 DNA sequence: TGTGCCAGCAGTTCGTCAGGGTTCGCAGATACGCAGTATTTT.

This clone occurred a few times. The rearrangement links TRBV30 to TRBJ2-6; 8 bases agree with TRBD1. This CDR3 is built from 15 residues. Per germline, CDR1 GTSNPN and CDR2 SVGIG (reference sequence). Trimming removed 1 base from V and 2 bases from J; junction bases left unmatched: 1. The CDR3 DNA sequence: TGTGCCTGGAGTGGGACAGGGACTGGGGCCAACGTCCTGACTTTC. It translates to CAWSGTGTGANVLTF. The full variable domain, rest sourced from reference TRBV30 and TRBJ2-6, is SQTIHQWPATLVQPVGSPLSLECTVEGTSNPNLYWYRQAAGRGLQLLFYSVGIGQISSEVPQNLSASRPQDRQFILSSKKLLLSDSGFYLCAWSGTGTGANVLTFGAGSRLTVL.